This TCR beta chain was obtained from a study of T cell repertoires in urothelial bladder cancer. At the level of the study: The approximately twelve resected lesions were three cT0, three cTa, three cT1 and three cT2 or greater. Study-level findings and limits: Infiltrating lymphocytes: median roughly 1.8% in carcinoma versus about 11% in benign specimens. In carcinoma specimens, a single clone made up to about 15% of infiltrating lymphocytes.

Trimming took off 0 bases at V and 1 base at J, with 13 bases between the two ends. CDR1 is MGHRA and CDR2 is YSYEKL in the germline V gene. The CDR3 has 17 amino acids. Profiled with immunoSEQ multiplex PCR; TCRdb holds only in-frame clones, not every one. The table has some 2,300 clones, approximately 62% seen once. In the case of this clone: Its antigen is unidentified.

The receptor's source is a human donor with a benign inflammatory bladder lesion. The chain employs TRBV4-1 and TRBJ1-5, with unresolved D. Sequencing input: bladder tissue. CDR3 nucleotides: TGCGCCAGCAGCCAAGAATCGACGGCGGTCAGCAATCAGCCCCAGCATTTT. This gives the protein CASSQESTAVSNQPQHF.